The next 10 T cell receptor beta chains were all read from a single sample in a study of blood T cell repertoires in COVID-19. The repertoire was sequenced with immunoSEQ multiplex PCR; TCRdb's copy has only in-frame clones and lacks some. The repertoire holds 180,000 or so clones, with 82% as singletons. Material: peripheral blood. The receptors were gathered from a woman aged 70-85 years with acute or convalescent COVID-19.

The genes are TRBV6-1 and TRBJ2-7, with a weak D call TRBD1 (5 bases). This CDR3 spans 13 amino acids. Deletions cut 3 bases from V and 1 base from J, with 7 bases between. Germline assignment: CDR1 MNHNS and CDR2 SASEGT. The CDR3 sequence: CASSEQGSYEQYF. CDR3 sequence (DNA): TGTGCCAGCAGTGAGCAGGGTTCCTACGAGCAGTACTTC.

This rearrangement joins TRBV7-6 to TRBJ1-1; D call uncertain. Germline V CDR1 and CDR2: SGHVS, FNYEAQ. This CDR3 region has 14 residues. Trimming took 5 bases from V and 0 from J, leaving 10 bases between them. DNA of the CDR3: TGTGCCAGCAGCAAGCAGGAGGTGAACACTGAAGCTTTCTTT. Amino acid sequence: CASSKQEVNTEAFF.

This clone was seen a few times. The genes are TRBV27 and TRBJ2-7, with D maybe TRBD2 (5 bases). V shed 5 bases and J shed 0 bases, with 11 bases lying between them. The CDR3 is made up of 14 amino acids. CDR1 is MNHEY and CDR2 is SMNVEV in the germline V gene (reference sequence). The CDR3 DNA follows: TGTGCCAGCAGTGGTGGGGAGAGCTCCTACGAGCAGTACTTC. It specifies CASSGGESSYEQYF.

J is TRBJ1-1 and V is TRBV27, with D unresolved. Germline loops: CDR1 MNHEY, CDR2 SMNVEV (reference sequence). Trimming pared 3 bases from V and 3 bases from J, leaving 8 bases between. CDR3 length: 13 residues. The CDR3 coding sequence is TGTGCCAGCAGTTTTAACGGGGACACTGAAGCTTTCTTT. As protein: CASSFNGDTEAFF.

This chain links TRBV5-8 with TRBJ2-5; D not certain. CDR3 length: 14 residues. Trimming shortened V by 0 bases and J by 3 bases, and 9 bases separated the two germline ends. Germline V CDR1 and CDR2: SGHTS, YDEGEE. The CDR3 protein is CASSLDHGKETQYF. Written as DNA, the CDR3 is TGTGCCAGCAGCTTGGACCACGGTAAAGAGACCCAGTACTTC.

The rearrangement uses TRBV12-3 or TRBV12-4 and TRBJ2-3, with a tentative D call TRBD2 (5 bases). CDR3 length: 12 amino acids. V was pared by 2 bases and J by 7 bases, with 7 bases between. For the CDR3, the DNA is TGTGCCAGCAGTTTAAGCGGCTATACGCAGTATTTT. Translated, it gives CASSLSGYTQYF.

The J gene is TRBJ1-1, the V gene TRBV9; TRBD1 might be the D (5 bases). Germline loops: CDR1 SGDLS, CDR2 YYNGEE. There are 14 residues in the CDR3. Trimming removed 4 bases from V and 0 bases from J, with 10 bases in between. The CDR3 spells CASSIGHLNTEAFF. The CDR3 DNA is TGTGCCAGCAGCATCGGACATTTGAACACTGAAGCTTTCTTT.

The chain is built from TRBV7-9 and TRBJ1-6; no definite D call. CDR1 is SEHNR and CDR2 is FQNEAQ in the germline V gene (reference sequence). The CDR3 contains 16 residues. V dropped 1 base and J dropped 0 bases, with 7 bases sitting between them. The CDR3 sequence: CASSLDESSYNSPLHF. The CDR3 DNA reads TGTGCCAGCAGCTTAGATGAGAGCTCCTATAATTCACCCCTCCACTTT.

J is TRBJ2-1 and V is TRBV29-1; weak D call: TRBD2 (5 bases). The CDR3 length is 15 residues. From germline, CDR1 is SQVTM and CDR2 ANQGSEA. Trimming took off 4 bases at V and 8 bases at J, with 21 bases between the two ends. CDR3 bases: TGCAGCGTTGGCCGACGGGATTTTGGTGGCGATGAGCAGTTCTTC. Translating it yields CSVGRRDFGGDEQFF.

The chain employs TRBV4-3 and TRBJ1-4; D remains ambiguous. In germline, CDR1 is LGHNA, CDR2 YSLEER. The CDR3 is 18 residues long. The V end was cut by 0 bases, the J end by 7 bases, with 21 bases between. CDR3 sequence: CASSQEFFQEVLGEKLFF. The CDR3 nucleotides read TGCGCCAGCAGCCAAGAGTTTTTTCAGGAGGTACTAGGTGAAAAACTGTTTTTT.